Presented here are 31 T cell receptor beta chains from one specimen sequenced in a study of blood T cell repertoires in COVID-19. The assay was immunoSEQ multiplex PCR, and TCRdb's table has in-frame clones only and misses some. The sample includes 200,000 to 300,000 clones, around 86% of them seen just once. The sequencing sample was made of peripheral blood. The receptors shown here come from a woman between 55 and 75 years old with active or convalescent COVID-19.

The chain has TRBV7-9 and TRBJ2-3, with 9 bases identical to TRBD2. CDR1 and CDR2 from the germline V gene are SEHNR and FQNEAQ (reference sequence). Trimming cost V 5 bases and J 5 bases; bases outside gene matches: 11. This CDR3 contains 16 residues. CDR3 loop: CASSPVLAGPQDTQYF. CDR3 DNA sequence: TGTGCCAGCAGCCCCGTACTAGCGGGTCCTCAAGATACGCAGTATTTT.

CDR3 coding DNA: TGTGCCTGGAGGGACGAGGGACAAGCCCCCTACACCTTC. It yields the protein CAWRDEGQAPYTF. The chain carries TRBV30 and TRBJ1-2; D is possibly TRBD1 (6 bases). The CDR3 loop spans 13 amino acids. V gave up 3 bases and J gave up 10 bases, with 18 bases separating them. Germline CDR1 and CDR2: GTSNPN and SVGIG (reference sequence).

This clone was counted a single time. The chain recombines TRBV5-1 with TRBJ2-7; 9 bases are a match to TRBD1. The CDR3 length is 15 residues. Germline values: CDR1 SGHRS, CDR2 YFSETQ. Losses at the gene ends were 0 bases for V and 2 bases for J; bases not matched to a gene: 3. The CDR3 DNA follows: TGCGCCAGCAGCTTGGCGAGACAGGGGGCCTACGAGCAGTACTTC. Its translation is CASSLARQGAYEQYF.

This rearrangement joins TRBV7-9 to TRBJ2-3, with D possibly matching TRBD1 (5 bases). Germline assignment: CDR1 SEHNR and CDR2 FQNEAQ (reference sequence). V was cut by 2 bases and J by 1 base, with 10 bases left in between. CDR3 length: 15 amino acids. Here the CDR3 DNA reads TGTGCCAGCAGCTTAAAGGGGTTCGGCACAGATACGCAGTATTTT. Translated: CASSLKGFGTDTQYF.

The chain uses TRBV11-2 and TRBJ2-1, with no clear D. Trimming cost V 4 bases and J 8 bases, with 9 bases left between them. The CDR3 is 12 residues long. CDR1 is SGHAT, CDR2 FQNNGV, per germline. CDR3 sequence: CASSSPSYEQFF. The CDR3 DNA is TGTGCCAGCAGCTCCCCTTCCTATGAGCAGTTCTTC.

The chain carries TRBV25-1 and TRBJ2-3; 7 bases match TRBD2. V lost 4 bases, J lost 3 bases, and 10 bases stayed unmatched. In germline, CDR1 is MGHDK, CDR2 SYGVNS. The CDR3 extends over 16 amino acids. The CDR3 sequence: CASSGPWGGRTDTQYF. CDR3 coding DNA: TGTGCCAGCAGTGGTCCCTGGGGCGGGAGAACAGATACGCAGTATTTT.

The V and J genes are TRBV27 and TRBJ1-1, with 12 bases that match TRBD1. CDR3 length: 14 amino acids. After removal of 6 bases from V and 5 bases from J, the junction contained 4 bases not matched to a gene. Germline CDR1 and CDR2: MNHEY and SMNVEV (reference sequence). The CDR3 DNA reads TGTGCCAGCAGGGGACAGGGGGCTAGGACTGAAGCTTTCTTT. Residues: CASRGQGARTEAFF.

This chain uses TRBV5-1 with TRBJ1-3; D may be TRBD1 (5 bases). CDR3 size: 19 residues. Germline CDR1 is SGHRS and CDR2 is YFSETQ. Trimming pared 7 bases from V and 0 bases from J, leaving 26 bases between. The CDR3: CASSTRPGGARVSGNTIYF. CDR3 DNA sequence: TGCGCCAGCTCTACCCGCCCTGGTGGTGCCAGGGTCTCTGGAAACACCATATATTTT. The variable domain in full, completed from reference TRBV5-1 and TRBJ1-3, reads KAGVTQTPRYLIKTRGQQVTLSCSPISGHRSVSWYQQTPGQGLQFLFEYFSETQRNKGNFPGRFSGRQFSNSRSEMNVSTLELGDSALYLCASSTRPGGARVSGNTIYFGEGSWLTVV.

The chain uses TRBV29-1 and TRBJ1-1, with a tentative D call TRBD1 (5 bases). The CDR3 loop spans 14 amino acids. Germline V gene data show CDR1 as SQVTM and CDR2 as ANQGSEA. The V gene lost 7 bases and the J gene lost 1 base, with 16 bases spanning the gap. The CDR3 DNA reads TGCAGCGGCAAGAAGGGGAATACGAACACTGAAGCTTTCTTT. Its translation is CSGKKGNTNTEAFF.

The rearrangement joins TRBV18 to TRBJ1-1; 9 bases are a match to TRBD1. CDR3 length: 13 amino acids. V gave up 2 bases and J gave up 11 bases; unmatched junction bases: 6. Germline V CDR1 and CDR2: KGHSH, LQKENI. The CDR3 reads CASSPDSQGAAFF. CDR3 DNA: TGTGCCAGCTCACCAGACTCACAGGGGGCCGCTTTCTTT.

The chain combines TRBV4-1 with TRBJ2-3; a possible D gene is TRBD2 (6 bases). This CDR3 is built from 21 residues. Trimming took 0 bases from V and 0 from J, leaving 25 bases between them. Germline V gene lookup returns CDR1 MGHRA and CDR2 YSYEKL. CDR3 in amino acids: CASSQDNPAGLLGVSTDTQYF. In DNA, the CDR3 is TGCGCCAGCAGCCAAGATAATCCAGCGGGCCTACTTGGGGTAAGCACAGATACGCAGTATTTT.

The chain employs TRBV5-1 and TRBJ2-7, with 14 bases lining up with TRBD2. V lost 4 bases to trimming and J lost 4 bases; unmatched junction nucleotides: 7. Germline V gene data show CDR1 as SGHRS and CDR2 as YFSETQ. The CDR3 is 16 amino acids. The CDR3: CASSHGLAGGGYEQYF. CDR3 DNA: TGCGCCAGCAGCCACGGACTAGCGGGGGGAGGATACGAGCAGTACTTC.

The rearrangement joins TRBV29-1 to TRBJ1-2; D not resolved. This CDR3 contains 13 residues. The germline V gene encodes CDR1 SQVTM and CDR2 ANQGSEA. Between the trimmed V and J ends, which lost 0 bases and 8 bases, there was a span of 13 bases. CDR3 sequence reads: CSVEDLEGRGYTF. CDR3 sequence (DNA): TGCAGCGTTGAAGATCTTGAGGGCCGGGGCTACACCTTC.

The chain is built from TRBV5-1 and TRBJ2-3; 12 bases agree with TRBD2. The trim removed 0 bases at V and 3 bases at J, leaving 2 bases unmatched. The CDR3 extends over 16 amino acids. Germline CDR1 SGHRS, CDR2 YFSETQ. CDR3 region: CASSLGTSGETDTQYF. CDR3 DNA: TGCGCCAGCAGCTTGGGGACTAGCGGGGAAACAGATACGCAGTATTTT.

The V gene is TRBV28, the J gene TRBJ1-4; the match to TRBD1 covers 8 bases. J lost 7 bases, V lost 4 bases, and 5 bases had no gene match. There are 14 residues in the CDR3. Germline CDR1 reads MDHEN; CDR2 reads SYDVKM. CDR3 residues: CASSSGQGTEKLFF. In nucleotides, the CDR3 is TGTGCCAGCAGTTCCGGACAGGGTACTGAAAAACTGTTTTTT.

The CDR3 reads CASCTAGLYNSPLHF. In nucleotides, the CDR3 is TGTGCCAGCTGTACAGCGGGCCTTTATAATTCACCCCTCCACTTT. The rearrangement uses TRBV6-6 and TRBJ1-6, with D unresolved. This CDR3 region has 15 residues. Trimming cost V 8 bases and J 4 bases, with 15 bases left between them. The germline CDR1 and CDR2 sequences are MNHNY and SVGAGI (reference sequence).

This clone was detected once. CDR3 protein: CASSQAGSGYNEQFF. CDR3 bases: TGTGCCAGCAGCCAAGCAGGGTCTGGTTACAATGAGCAGTTCTTC. The chain couples TRBV14 to TRBJ2-1, with TRBD1 as a possible D gene (5 bases). In germline, CDR1 is SGHDN, CDR2 FVKESK. Trimming removed 1 base from V and 4 bases from J, with 11 bases in between. The CDR3 is made up of 15 amino acids.

This clone occurred a few times. The chain uses TRBV3-1 (or the pseudogene TRBV3-2) and TRBJ2-1; 12 bases are a match to TRBD2. This CDR3 is 17 amino acids long. Germline V gene data show CDR1 as LGHDT and CDR2 as YNNKEL (reference sequence). With V trimmed by 3 bases and J by 4 bases, 7 bases remained unmatched. In nucleotides, the CDR3 is TGTGCCAGCAGCCAGAGTGGACTAGCGGGGACTTACAATGAGCAGTTCTTC. Translating gives CASSQSGLAGTYNEQFF.

The genes are TRBV21-1 and TRBJ1-4; no check of the table's D call, TRBD1, against the DNA was made. TRBV21-1 represents a pseudogene. The CDR3 sequence is 14 residues long. CDR3 in DNA: TGTGCCAGCAGCTCGACAGGGTTGGATGAAAAACTGTTTTTT. Its protein is CASSSTGLDEKLFF.

The chain recombines TRBV11-2 with TRBJ2-3; a weak D match, TRBD2 (5 bases). The germline gives CDR1 SGHAT, CDR2 FQNNGV. Trimming cost V 1 base and J 0 bases, with 14 bases left between them. The CDR3 is 17 amino acids. In nucleotides, the CDR3 is TGTGCCAGCAGCTTAGTAACTAGAAGTGAGAGCACAGATACGCAGTATTTT. This sequence encodes CASSLVTRSESTDTQYF. Filled out from reference TRBV11-2 and TRBJ2-3, the complete variable domain reads EAGVAQSPRYKIIEKRQSVAFWCNPISGHATLYWYQQILGQGPKLLIQFQNNGVVDDSQLPKDRFSAERLKGVDSTLKIQPAKLEDSAVYLCASSLVTRSESTDTQYFGPGTRLTVL.

The chain has TRBV7-8 and TRBJ2-5; 9 positions agree with TRBD2. Per the germline V gene, CDR1 is SGHVS and CDR2 is FQNEAQ. The CDR3 consists of 15 residues. V shed 5 bases and J 1 base; nucleotides not matched to a gene: 5. This chain's CDR3 is CASSSSGGVQETQYF. The CDR3 bases are TGTGCCAGCAGCAGTAGCGGGGGTGTCCAAGAGACCCAGTACTTC.

The chain couples TRBV2 to TRBJ2-7; tentatively, D is TRBD2 (6 bases). V was clipped by 6 bases and J by 4 bases, with 16 bases between them. The germline V gene has CDR1 SNHLY and CDR2 FYNNEI. The CDR3 sequence is 14 residues long. The CDR3 is CASRGRLEGYEQYF. DNA for the CDR3: TGTGCCAGCAGGGGCCGACTAGAAGGGTACGAGCAGTACTTC.

The rearrangement links TRBV7-2 to TRBJ2-3; 9 bases agree with TRBD2. CDR3 length: 14 residues. Germline V gene data show CDR1 as SGHTA and CDR2 as FQGNSA. The CDR3 spells CASGLAGSTDTQYF. CDR3 coding DNA: TGTGCAAGCGGGCTAGCGGGGAGCACAGATACGCAGTATTTT.

V usage is TRBV3-1 (or the pseudogene TRBV3-2) and J usage is TRBJ2-7; no clear D gene. Deletions cut 2 bases from V and 4 bases from J, with 6 bases between. Germline values: CDR1 LGHDT, CDR2 YNNKEL (reference sequence). The CDR3 runs 12 residues. For the CDR3, the DNA is TGTGCCAGCAGCCAATCTAGGTACGAGCAGTACTTC. This sequence encodes CASSQSRYEQYF.

The V and J genes are TRBV7-9 and TRBJ2-3, with D possibly matching TRBD2 (8 bases). The CDR3 extends over 18 amino acids. Trimming removed 0 bases from V and 4 bases from J, with 20 bases in between. The V gene's germline CDR1 is SEHNR and CDR2 FQNEAQ (reference sequence). The CDR3 reads CASSLAGTAGDTPDTQYF. DNA of the CDR3: TGTGCCAGCAGCTTAGCCGGGACAGCGGGAGACACGCCAGATACGCAGTATTTT.

V is TRBV3-1 (or the pseudogene TRBV3-2) and J is TRBJ1-6, with a tentative D call TRBD1 (5 bases). CDR3 length equals 14 residues. Per germline, CDR1 LGHDT and CDR2 YNNKEL (reference sequence). The V end was cut by 4 bases, the J end by 6 bases, with 10 bases between. CDR3 DNA: TGTGCCAGCAGCCGGCGGCAGGGTAATTCACCCCTCCACTTT. Translating it yields CASSRRQGNSPLHF.

The gene calls are TRBV6-5 and TRBJ2-7; 9 bases map to TRBD2. This CDR3 has 13 residues. Germline CDR1 reads MNHEY; CDR2 reads SVGAGI. V shed 7 bases and J 7 bases; nucleotides not matched to a gene: 8. Here the CDR3 reads CASKAGGLSEQYF. The CDR3 bases are TGTGCCAGCAAGGCGGGGGGGCTGTCGGAGCAGTACTTC.

The chain uses TRBV19 and TRBJ1-4; the D gene is possibly TRBD1 (5 bases). The CDR3 is 15 amino acids. The ends were cut back, 5 bases at V and 4 bases at J, with 14 bases in the middle. Germline V gene data show CDR1 as LNHDA and CDR2 as SQIVND (reference sequence). The CDR3 sequence: CASSDNRGDNEKLFF. The DNA for the CDR3 is TGTGCCAGTAGTGACAACCGGGGGGATAATGAAAAACTGTTTTTT.

The chain combines TRBV3-1 (or the pseudogene TRBV3-2) with TRBJ1-6; 8 bases match TRBD1. Germline loops: CDR1 LGHDT, CDR2 YNNKEL (reference sequence). V trimming: 3 bases; J trimming: 5 bases; junction bases outside the gene matches: 6. The CDR3 extends over 16 amino acids. CDR3 DNA sequence: TGTGCCAGCAGCCACCCCGGGACAGGTCATAATTCACCCCTCCACTTT. Translating gives CASSHPGTGHNSPLHF.

The chain uses TRBV5-1 and TRBJ2-1; 15 bases map to TRBD2. The ends lost 0 bases at V and 0 bases at J; junction bases unmatched: 7. Germline values: CDR1 SGHRS, CDR2 YFSETQ. The CDR3 runs 20 residues. The CDR3 spells CASSLAGTSGGPSSYNEQFF. CDR3 bases: TGCGCCAGCAGCTTGGCGGGGACTAGCGGGGGGCCGAGCTCCTACAATGAGCAGTTCTTC.

The rearrangement uses TRBV6-5 and TRBJ1-2; 7 bases map to TRBD1. V shed 6 bases and J 6 bases; nucleotides not matched to a gene: 13. Germline lookup yields CDR1 MNHEY and CDR2 SVGAGI. CDR3 length equals 15 residues. The CDR3 DNA sequence: TGTGCCAGCAGCCCACCCACAGGGGTTAGGGATGGCTACACCTTC. This gives the protein CASSPPTGVRDGYTF.